The sample holds one count of the clone carrying this T cell receptor beta chain. The sample is drawn from a study of blood T cell repertoires in COVID-19. Study details: Samples of COVID-19 (acute and convalescent) were obtained from the United States, Italy and Spain. T cells, B-cell-depleted T cells, or PBMCs supplied cDNA or gDNA.

Original processing notes: Amplifying reference gene primers gave estimates of nucleated cell counts. The protocol was immunoSEQ multiplex PCR, while the TCRdb copy is restricted to in-frame clones and leaves out a portion. Clone size and the V and J calls come from that table; the DNA yielded D and trimming. The sample lists 200,000 or so clones, 88% occurring once. There are 14 residues in the CDR3. With 6 bases removed from V and 0 bases from J, the gap between germline ends came to 10 bases. In germline, CDR1 is MNHNY, CDR2 SVGAGI (reference sequence). Source material: peripheral blood. This chain joins TRBV6-6 and TRBJ2-3; D may be TRBD2 (6 bases). The sequence derives from a man between 65 and 85 years old with acute or convalescent COVID-19. Here the CDR3 reads CASRPGLSTDTQYF. CDR3 coding DNA: TGTGCCAGCAGACCGGGACTTAGCACAGATACGCAGTATTTT.